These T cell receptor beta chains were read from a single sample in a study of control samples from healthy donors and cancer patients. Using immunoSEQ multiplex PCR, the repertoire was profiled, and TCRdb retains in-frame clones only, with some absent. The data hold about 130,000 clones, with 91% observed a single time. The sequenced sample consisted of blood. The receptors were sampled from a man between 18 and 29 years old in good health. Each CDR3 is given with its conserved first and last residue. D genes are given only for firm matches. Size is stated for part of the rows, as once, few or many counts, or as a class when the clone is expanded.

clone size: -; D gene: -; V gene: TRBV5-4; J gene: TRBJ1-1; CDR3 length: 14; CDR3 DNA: TGTGCCAGCAGCTTGGTTCCGGGAAACACTGAAGCTTTCTTT; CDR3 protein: CASSLVPGNTEAFF
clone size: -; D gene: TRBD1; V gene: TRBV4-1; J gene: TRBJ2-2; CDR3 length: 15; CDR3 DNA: TGCGCCAGCAGCCGCCGGGACAGCTACACCGGGGAGCTGTTTTTT; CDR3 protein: CASSRRDSYTGELFF
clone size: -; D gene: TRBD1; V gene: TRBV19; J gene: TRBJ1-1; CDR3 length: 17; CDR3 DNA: TGTGCCAGTAGTCCACTTAACCTCGACAGGGTCAACACTGAAGCTTTCTTT; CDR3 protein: CASSPLNLDRVNTEAFF
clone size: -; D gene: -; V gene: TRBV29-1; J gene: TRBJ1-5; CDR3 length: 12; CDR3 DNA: TGCAGCGTTGGGGGGTACGATCAGCCCCAGCATTTT; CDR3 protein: CSVGGYDQPQHF
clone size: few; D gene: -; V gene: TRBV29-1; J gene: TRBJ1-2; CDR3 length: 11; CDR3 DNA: TGCAGCGTGACCACAGGGTCTGGCTACACCTTC; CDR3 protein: CSVTTGSGYTF
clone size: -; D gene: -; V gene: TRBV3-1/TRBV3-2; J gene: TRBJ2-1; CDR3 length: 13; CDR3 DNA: TGTGCCAGCGGGAACAGTGCCTACAATGAGCAGTTCTTC; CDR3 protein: CASGNSAYNEQFF
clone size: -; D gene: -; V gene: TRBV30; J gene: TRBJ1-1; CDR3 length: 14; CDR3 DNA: TGTGCCTGGAGTACCATGGGACGCGGTACTGAAGCTTTCTTT; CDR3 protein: CAWSTMGRGTEAFF
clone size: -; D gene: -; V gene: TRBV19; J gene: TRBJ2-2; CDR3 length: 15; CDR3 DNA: TGTGCCAGTAACAGACAGGCTGCGAACATCGGGGAGCTGTTTTTT; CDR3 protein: CASNRQAANIGELFF
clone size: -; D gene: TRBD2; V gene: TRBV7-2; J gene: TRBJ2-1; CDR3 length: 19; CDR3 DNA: TGTGCCAGCAGCTTAGTTTCTAGCGGGGGCCTCAGCTCCTACAATGAGCAGTTCTTC; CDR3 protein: CASSLVSSGGLSSYNEQFF
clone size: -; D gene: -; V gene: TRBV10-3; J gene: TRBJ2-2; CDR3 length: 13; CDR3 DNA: TGTGCCATCAGTGAGTTAGTGGCCGGGGAGCTGTTTTTT; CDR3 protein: CAISELVAGELFF
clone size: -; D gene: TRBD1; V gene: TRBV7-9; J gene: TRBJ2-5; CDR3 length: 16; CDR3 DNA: TGTGCCAGCAGCTTAGGGACAGGGGGCGCCAGGGAGACCCAGTACTTC; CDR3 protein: CASSLGTGGARETQYF
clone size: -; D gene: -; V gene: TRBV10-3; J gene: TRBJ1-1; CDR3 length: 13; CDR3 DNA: TGTGCCATCAGTGAGGGGATGAACACTGAAGCTTTCTTT; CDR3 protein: CAISEGMNTEAFF
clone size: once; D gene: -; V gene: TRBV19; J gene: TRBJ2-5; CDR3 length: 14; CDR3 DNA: TGTGCCAGTAGTATAAGAGTATTCCGGGAGACCCAGTACTTC; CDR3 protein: CASSIRVFRETQYF
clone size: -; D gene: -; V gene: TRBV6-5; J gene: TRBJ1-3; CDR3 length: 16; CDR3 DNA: TGTGCCAGCAGTTCACTCGAGGGGCGCGTTGGAAACACCATATATTTT; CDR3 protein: CASSSLEGRVGNTIYF
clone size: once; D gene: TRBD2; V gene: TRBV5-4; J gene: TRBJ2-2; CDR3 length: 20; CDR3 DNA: TGTGCCAGCAGCTCCCGACTTCGATCGACTAGCGGGGGGGACACCGGGGAGCTGTTTTTT; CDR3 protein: CASSSRLRSTSGGDTGELFF
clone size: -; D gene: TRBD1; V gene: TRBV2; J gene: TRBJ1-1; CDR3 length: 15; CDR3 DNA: TGTGCCAGCAGTGATAGGACAGGGCGGAACACTGAAGCTTTCTTT; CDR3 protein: CASSDRTGRNTEAFF
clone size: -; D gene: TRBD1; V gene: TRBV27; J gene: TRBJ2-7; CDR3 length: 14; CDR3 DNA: TGTGCCAGCAGTTTCGGACAGGCCTCCTACGAGCAGTACTTC; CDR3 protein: CASSFGQASYEQYF
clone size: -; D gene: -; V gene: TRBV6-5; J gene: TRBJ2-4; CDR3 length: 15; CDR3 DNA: TGTGCCAGCAAAATTTACGCTCTAGCCAAAAACATTCAGTACTTC; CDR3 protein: CASKIYALAKNIQYF
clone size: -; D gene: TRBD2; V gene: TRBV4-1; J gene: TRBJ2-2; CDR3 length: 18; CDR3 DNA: TGCGCCAGCAGCCAAGAACTAGCGGGGGGGCGGCGCACCGGGGAGCTGTTTTTT; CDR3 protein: CASSQELAGGRRTGELFF
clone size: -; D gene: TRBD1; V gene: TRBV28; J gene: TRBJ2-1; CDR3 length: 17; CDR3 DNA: TGTGCCAGCAGGCCTTTATCAGGGGGCGGCACCTACAATGAGCAGTTCTTC; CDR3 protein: CASRPLSGGGTYNEQFF
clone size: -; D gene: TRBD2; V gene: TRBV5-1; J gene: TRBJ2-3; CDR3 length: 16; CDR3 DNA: TGCGCCAGCAGCCTCCTCCGGACTAGCGGCACAGATACGCAGTATTTT; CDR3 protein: CASSLLRTSGTDTQYF
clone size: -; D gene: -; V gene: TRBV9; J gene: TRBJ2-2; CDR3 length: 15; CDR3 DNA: TGTGCCAGCAGCGTACAGGGGGGGGCCACCGGGGAGCTGTTTTTT; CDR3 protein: CASSVQGGATGELFF
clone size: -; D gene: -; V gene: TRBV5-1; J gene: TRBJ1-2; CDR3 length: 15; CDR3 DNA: TGCGCCAGCAGCCCCGGGGCACCGAATCCCTATGGCTACACCTTC; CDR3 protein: CASSPGAPNPYGYTF